Below, 32 T cell receptor beta chains from the same sample are listed, as sequenced in a study of Graves' ophthalmopathy and Graves' hyperthyroidism. Amplification of the TCR beta CDR3 regions used RNA transcripts (as template). Amplification began with first-round RT-PCR using HTBI primers, then second-round multiplex PCR was performed. TCRdb reprocessed the multiplex PCR reads via MiXCR and lists one record per CDR3 protein. The profile shows some 380,000 distinct CDR3 sequences, 15% to 17% of them singletons. Sequenced material: peripheral blood. The origin of the receptors is a woman aged 18 to 35 with stable Graves' hyperthyroidism.

The chain employs TRBV20-1 and TRBJ1-6; 10 nucleotides match TRBD1. The CDR3 spans 16 residues. With 6 bases clipped from V and 8 bases from J, the junction kept 13 bases outside the gene matches. Germline CDR1 reads DFQATT; CDR2 reads SNEGSKA (reference sequence). The CDR3 DNA sequence: TGCAGTGCGAGACCCTCGGACAGGGGGAGGGATTCACCCCTCCACTTT. Amino acids: CSARPSDRGRDSPLHF.

As for this clonotype: Given a much more abundant clone one base away, this may be a read error. J is TRBJ2-7 and V is TRBV6-1; TRBD2 matches 12 bases. There are 14 residues in the CDR3. Trimming took 8 bases from V and 6 from J; bases not matched to a gene: 8. Germline-derived CDR1 and CDR2 are MNHNS and SASEGT. Here the CDR3 DNA reads TGTGCCAGCTCATCCGAGACTAGCGGGAGCGAGCAGTACTTC. Translation: CASSSETSGSEQYF.

This chain joins TRBV6-1 and TRBJ2-1; no reliable D call. In germline, CDR1 is MNHNS, CDR2 SASEGT. The CDR3 runs 12 residues. V lost 5 bases to trimming and J lost 6 bases, with 8 bases between them. The DNA for the CDR3 is TGTGCCAGCAGTTGGGTGCTCAATGAGCAGTTCTTC. This translates into CASSWVLNEQFF.

The chain is built from TRBV19 and TRBJ1-6, with D tentatively TRBD1 (5 bases). V was trimmed by 6 bases and J by 0 bases, leaving 12 bases between them. This CDR3 comprises 16 residues. Per germline, CDR1 LNHDA and CDR2 SQIVND (reference sequence). The CDR3 region is CASSRQSSSYNSPLHF. Written as DNA, the CDR3 is TGTGCCAGTAGCAGACAGTCCAGCTCCTATAATTCACCCCTCCACTTT.

The gene calls are TRBV29-1 and TRBJ2-5, with 7 nucleotides matching TRBD1. Trimming at V came to 4 bases and at J to 1 base, leaving 3 bases not matched to a gene. The CDR3 covers 13 residues. CDR1 is SQVTM, CDR2 ANQGSEA, per germline. DNA for the CDR3: TGCAGCGTTGCGGACAGGTTCCAAGAGACCCAGTACTTC. It specifies CSVADRFQETQYF.

There are many counts of this clonotype. J is TRBJ1-5 and V is TRBV5-1, with 8 nucleotides matching TRBD1. Trimming cost V 4 bases and J 5 bases; bases outside gene matches: 14. Germline V CDR1 and CDR2: SGHRS, YFSETQ. There are 17 residues in the CDR3. CDR3 coding DNA: TGCGCCAGCAGCCCCGGACAGGGAGGTATTCCTTATCAGCCCCAGCATTTT. Its protein product is CASSPGQGGIPYQPQHF.

This clonotype was recorded many times. The V gene is TRBV2, the J gene TRBJ1-1; 9 nucleotides align to TRBD1. The CDR3 extends over 13 amino acids. Looked up from germline, CDR1 is SNHLY and CDR2 is FYNNEI. The trim removed 6 bases at V and 8 bases at J, leaving 7 bases unmatched. CDR3 nucleotide sequence: TGTGCCAGCAGATTGGACAGGGGAGGGGAAGCTTTCTTT. It yields the protein CASRLDRGGEAFF.

This clonotype came up many times. This chain joins TRBV12-3 or TRBV12-4 and TRBJ2-7, with D possibly matching TRBD1 (5 bases). Trimming cost V 5 bases and J 6 bases, with 14 bases left between them. This CDR3 comprises 13 residues. CDR3: CASSPGNQVEQYF. In DNA, the CDR3 is TGTGCCAGCAGTCCAGGGAATCAGGTCGAGCAGTACTTC.

In its sample, this clonotype was seen a few times. V is TRBV7-6 and J is TRBJ1-2, with no clear D. Per the germline V gene, CDR1 is SGHVS and CDR2 is FNYEAQ. The CDR3 consists of 14 residues. V was cut by 6 bases and J by 0 bases, with 11 bases left in between. The CDR3 is CASSLDDSNYGYTF. CDR3 nucleotides: TGTGCCAGCAGTCTCGACGATTCTAACTATGGCTACACCTTC.

The chain recombines TRBV9 with TRBJ1-3, with 10 bases that match TRBD1. Germline values: CDR1 SGDLS, CDR2 YYNGEE. CDR3 length equals 14 residues. J was trimmed by 4 bases and V by 4 bases; bases with no gene match: 2. The CDR3 DNA sequence: TGTGCCAGCAGCCGGGACAGGGGCGGAAACACCATATATTTT. This gives the protein CASSRDRGGNTIYF.

This clonotype was picked up a small number of times. The chain recombines TRBV18 with TRBJ1-1; D unclear. V gave up 6 bases and J gave up 0 bases, with 14 bases separating them. The CDR3 is made up of 15 amino acids. Germline-derived CDR1 and CDR2 are KGHSH and LQKENI. The CDR3 DNA reads as TGTGCCAGCTCGCAACTTAGCACTATGAACACTGAAGCTTTCTTT. Translation gives CASSQLSTMNTEAFF.

This clonotype was found many times. V gene TRBV6-2 or TRBV6-3 combines with J gene TRBJ1-2, with D unresolved. V lost 2 bases and J 2 bases, leaving 9 bases between the germline ends. This CDR3 has 14 amino acids. Germline V lookup: CDR1 MNHEY, CDR2 SVGEGT. Here the CDR3 reads CASSYVPENYGYTF. Written as DNA, the CDR3 is TGTGCCAGCAGTTACGTTCCCGAGAACTATGGCTACACCTTC.

This clonotype was detected many times. This sequence joins TRBV18 and TRBJ1-2; D unresolved. The length of the CDR3 is 13 residues. V was cut by 2 bases and J by 5 bases, with 9 bases left in between. Germline values: CDR1 KGHSH, CDR2 LQKENI. CDR3 region: CASSPSGWYGYTF. The DNA of the CDR3 is TGTGCCAGCTCACCATCGGGATGGTATGGCTACACCTTC.

The rearrangement uses TRBV19 and TRBJ1-2; 8 bases match TRBD1. Losses at the gene ends were 4 bases for V and 6 bases for J; bases not matched to a gene: 13. This CDR3 has 16 amino acids. Per the germline V gene, CDR1 is LNHDA and CDR2 is SQIVND (reference sequence). CDR3 protein: CASSNVITTGVDGYTF. CDR3 nucleotides: TGTGCCAGTAGTAACGTGATTACGACAGGGGTCGATGGCTACACCTTC. Together with reference TRBV19 and TRBJ1-2, the CDR3 gives the full variable domain: DGGITQSPKYLFRKEGQNVTLSCEQNLNHDAMYWYRQDPGQGLRLIYYSQIVNDFQKGDIAEGYSVSREKKESFPLTVTSAQKNPTAFYLCASSNVITTGVDGYTFGSGTRLTVV.

This clonotype was picked up a small number of times. The chain uses TRBV5-1 and TRBJ1-1, with 7 bases lining up with TRBD1. V lost 4 bases, J lost 2 bases, and 14 bases stayed unmatched. Germline CDR1 is SGHRS and CDR2 is YFSETQ. The CDR3 contains 17 residues. This chain's CDR3 is CASSATGSVMGNTEAFF. Written as DNA, the CDR3 is TGCGCCAGCAGCGCGACAGGGAGTGTCATGGGCAACACTGAAGCTTTCTTT.

In its sample, this clonotype was seen many times. The genes are TRBV6-1 and TRBJ2-7, with 7 bases that match TRBD1. Per the germline V gene, CDR1 is MNHNS and CDR2 is SASEGT. This CDR3 has 14 residues. J was trimmed by 0 bases and V by 4 bases; bases with no gene match: 3. The CDR3 nucleotides read TGTGCCAGCAGTGTAAGGGACAGCTCCTACGAGCAGTACTTC. This translates into CASSVRDSSYEQYF.

The table lists this clonotype with many counts. The chain carries TRBV5-1 and TRBJ2-7; TRBD1 might be the D (7 bases). Germline values: CDR1 SGHRS, CDR2 YFSETQ. The V gene lost 3 bases and the J gene lost 7 bases, with 20 bases spanning the gap. The CDR3 loop spans 15 amino acids. DNA for the CDR3: TGCGCCAGCAGCTGGGGAGGACAGGAACGGTCGGAGCAGTACTTC. Its protein product is CASSWGGQERSEQYF.

The rearrangement links TRBV6-5 to TRBJ1-2; no clear D. The V end was cut by 2 bases, the J end by 1 base, with 14 bases between. This CDR3 is 16 amino acids long. Germline loops: CDR1 MNHEY, CDR2 SVGAGI. The CDR3 here is CASSYTAAAHNYGYTF. The CDR3 DNA follows: TGTGCCAGCAGTTACACGGCGGCAGCTCATAACTATGGCTACACCTTC.

Many counts were recorded for this clonotype. This chain connects TRBV20-1 to TRBJ2-3, with 7 bases fitting TRBD2. The CDR3 spans 12 residues. Trimming took 6 bases from V and 4 from J; bases not matched to a gene: 4. The germline gives CDR1 DFQATT, CDR2 SNEGSKA (reference sequence). The CDR3 nucleotides are TGCAGTGCGCAAGGGAGGGCAGATACGCAGTATTTT. As protein: CSAQGRADTQYF.

This clonotype was counted many times. V usage is TRBV10-3 and J usage is TRBJ1-6; TRBD1 matches at 7 bases. Germline CDR1 ENHRY, CDR2 SYGVKD. V was pared by 0 bases and J by 7 bases, with 0 bases of the junction left unmatched. The CDR3 is 14 amino acids. Written as DNA, the CDR3 is TGTGCCATCAGTGAGTCACAGGGGAATTCACCCCTCCACTTT. It translates to CAISESQGNSPLHF.

The sample holds many counts of this clonotype. This chain links TRBV2 with TRBJ1-2, with D possibly TRBD1 on 5 matching bases. This CDR3 is 13 amino acids long. The germline CDR1 and CDR2 sequences are SNHLY and FYNNEI. The ends were cut back, 5 bases at V and 5 bases at J, with 12 bases in the middle. The CDR3 coding sequence is TGTGCCAGCAGTCTTCAGGGATTTTATGGCTACACCTTC. Translation gives CASSLQGFYGYTF. Drawing the rest from reference TRBV2 and TRBJ1-2, the complete variable domain is EPEVTQTPSHQVTQMGQEVILRCVPISNHLYFYWYRQILGQKVEFLVSFYNNEISEKSEIFDDQFSVERPDGSNFTLKIRSTKLEDSAMYFCASSLQGFYGYTFGSGTRLTVV.

This clonotype was observed at least ten times. J is TRBJ2-7 and V is TRBV5-1; TRBD2 matches at 10 bases. Germline CDR1 is SGHRS and CDR2 is YFSETQ. The CDR3 loop spans 16 amino acids. After removal of 4 bases from V and 1 base from J, the junction contained 8 bases not matched to a gene. The CDR3 protein is CASSGISGGRSYEQYF. The DNA for the CDR3 is TGCGCCAGCAGCGGGATTAGCGGGGGGAGATCCTACGAGCAGTACTTC.

At least ten counts were recorded for this clonotype. The V and J genes are TRBV6-2 or TRBV6-3 and TRBJ1-5, with TRBD1 identical over 8 bases. CDR1 and CDR2 from the germline V gene are MNHEY and SVGEGT. Trimming removed 2 bases from V and 2 bases from J; junction bases left unmatched: 2. This CDR3 has 15 residues. CDR3 nucleotides: TGTGCCAGCAGTTACGCGGGACAGGGCAATCAGCCCCAGCATTTT. Its protein is CASSYAGQGNQPQHF.

The chain is built from TRBV28 and TRBJ2-5; TRBD1 matches at 7 bases. With V trimmed by 5 bases and J by 2 bases, 17 bases remained unmatched. This CDR3 has 18 amino acids. From germline, CDR1 is MDHEN and CDR2 SYDVKM. CDR3 protein: CASSENSLRDRRQETQYF. CDR3 bases: TGTGCCAGCAGTGAGAACAGCCTCCGGGACAGACGACAAGAGACCCAGTACTTC.

This clonotype was detected ten times or more. The J gene is TRBJ2-7, the V gene TRBV20-1, with TRBD2 as a possible D gene (6 bases). This CDR3 spans 14 amino acids. Trimming removed 1 base at V and 0 bases at J, with 10 bases between. Germline V CDR1 and CDR2: DFQATT, SNEGSKA (reference sequence). For the CDR3, the DNA is TGCAGTGCTAGAGTAGCGGACGGCTCCTACGAGCAGTACTTC. Translating gives CSARVADGSYEQYF.

At least ten counts were recorded for this clonotype. This sequence joins TRBV6-2 or TRBV6-3 and TRBJ2-5, with D uncertain. Trimming shortened V by 7 bases and J by 3 bases, and 6 bases separated the two germline ends. The CDR3 covers 11 residues. Germline V gene data show CDR1 as MNHEY and CDR2 as SVGEGT. Written as DNA, the CDR3 is TGTGCCAGCAAAATAGAAGAGACCCAGTACTTC. Its translation is CASKIEETQYF.

The gene calls are TRBV18 and TRBJ2-2; D not resolved. The CDR3 loop spans 13 amino acids. CDR1 is KGHSH and CDR2 is LQKENI in the germline V gene. The V end lost 3 bases, the J end lost 2 bases, and 4 bases lay between the germline ends. CDR3 in DNA: TGTGCCAGCTCACCGGACAACACCGGGGAGCTGTTTTTT. Protein sequence: CASSPDNTGELFF.

V usage is TRBV19 and J usage is TRBJ2-7; the D gene is possibly TRBD1 (5 bases). With 3 bases removed from V and 6 bases from J, the gap between germline ends came to 18 bases. Germline V gene sequence: CDR1 LNHDA, CDR2 SQIVND (reference sequence). The CDR3 sequence is 15 residues long. In nucleotides, the CDR3 is TGTGCCAGTAGTATCGTGCAGGGCAGCCCTGGCGAGCAGTACTTC. Amino acid sequence: CASSIVQGSPGEQYF. The full variable domain, rest sourced from reference TRBV19 and TRBJ2-7, is DGGITQSPKYLFRKEGQNVTLSCEQNLNHDAMYWYRQDPGQGLRLIYYSQIVNDFQKGDIAEGYSVSREKKESFPLTVTSAQKNPTAFYLCASSIVQGSPGEQYFGPGTRLTVT.

This clonotype appeared many times. The V call is TRBV6-2 or TRBV6-3, the J call TRBJ1-2; 12 bases are shared with TRBD1. This CDR3 comprises 20 residues. The germline gives CDR1 MNHEY, CDR2 SVGEGT. V lost 5 bases and J lost 7; bases outside the gene matches: 23. The CDR3 nucleotides are TGTGCCAGCAGTCACCGAAGAACCGGGACAGGGGGCGCTTTCCCGTCTGGCTACACCTTC. This translates into CASSHRRTGTGGAFPSGYTF.

This clonotype came up many times. V usage is TRBV10-3 and J usage is TRBJ1-2, with D maybe TRBD1 (6 bases). V lost 10 bases, J lost 3 bases, and 15 bases lay in between. Per the germline V gene, CDR1 is ENHRY and CDR2 is SYGVKD. The CDR3 extends over 13 amino acids. The CDR3 spells CATETQGYYGYTF. For the CDR3, the DNA is TGTGCCACAGAGACACAGGGCTACTATGGCTACACCTTC.

The table lists this clonotype with many counts. V is TRBV27 and J is TRBJ2-7, with a possible D match to TRBD1 (6 bases). V was trimmed by 8 bases and J by 6 bases, leaving 20 bases between them. This CDR3 is 14 amino acids long. The germline CDR1 and CDR2 sequences are MNHEY and SMNVEV (reference sequence). The CDR3 reads CASGRPGHVFEQYF. The CDR3 nucleotides are TGTGCCAGCGGACGTCCGGGACACGTCTTCGAGCAGTACTTC.

The chain joins TRBV6-1 to TRBJ2-7, with TRBD1 matching over 7 bases. The V segment lost 1 base and the J segment 3 bases; nucleotides outside the gene matches: 6. CDR3 length: 15 amino acids. CDR1 and CDR2 (germline): MNHNS, SASEGT. The CDR3 DNA reads TGTGCCAGCAGTGAAGGGCAGGGGGAATACTACGAGCAGTACTTC. Its protein product is CASSEGQGEYYEQYF.